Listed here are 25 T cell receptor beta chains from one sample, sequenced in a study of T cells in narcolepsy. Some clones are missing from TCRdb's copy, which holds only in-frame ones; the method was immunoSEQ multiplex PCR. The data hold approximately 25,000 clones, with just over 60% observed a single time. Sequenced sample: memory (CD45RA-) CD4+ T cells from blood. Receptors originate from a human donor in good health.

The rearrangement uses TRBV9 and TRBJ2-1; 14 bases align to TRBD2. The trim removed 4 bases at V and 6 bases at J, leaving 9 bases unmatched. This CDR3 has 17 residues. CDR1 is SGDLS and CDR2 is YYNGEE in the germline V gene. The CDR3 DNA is TGTGCCAGCAGCACTCGAGGACTAGCGGGAGGCTCCAATGAGCAGTTCTTC. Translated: CASSTRGLAGGSNEQFF.

The CDR3 spells CASNQGGTGNTIYF. CDR3 DNA: TGTGCCAGCAACCAGGGGGGCACTGGAAACACCATATATTTT. The chain has TRBV11-2 and TRBJ1-3, with 7 positions matching TRBD1. After removal of 7 bases from V and 2 bases from J, the junction contained 5 bases not matched to a gene. Germline lookup yields CDR1 SGHAT and CDR2 FQNNGV. This CDR3 has 14 residues.

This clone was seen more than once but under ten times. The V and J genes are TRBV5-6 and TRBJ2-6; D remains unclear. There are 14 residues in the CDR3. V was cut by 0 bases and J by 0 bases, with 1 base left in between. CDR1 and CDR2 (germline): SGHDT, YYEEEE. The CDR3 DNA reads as TGTGCCAGCAGCTTGGACTCTGGGGCCAACGTCCTGACTTTC. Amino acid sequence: CASSLDSGANVLTF.

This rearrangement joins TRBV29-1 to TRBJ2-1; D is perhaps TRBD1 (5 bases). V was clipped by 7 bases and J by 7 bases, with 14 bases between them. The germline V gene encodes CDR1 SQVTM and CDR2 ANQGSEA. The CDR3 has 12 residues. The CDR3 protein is CSARIDRNEQFF. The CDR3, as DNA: TGCAGCGCCAGAATCGACAGAAATGAGCAGTTCTTC.

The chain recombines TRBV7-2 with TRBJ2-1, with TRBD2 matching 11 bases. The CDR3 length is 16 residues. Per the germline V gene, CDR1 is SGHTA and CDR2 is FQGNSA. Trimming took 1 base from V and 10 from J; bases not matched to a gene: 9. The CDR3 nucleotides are TGTGCCAGCAGCTTAGTTGTAGCGGGAGGGCCAAGGGAGCAGTTCTTC. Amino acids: CASSLVVAGGPREQFF.

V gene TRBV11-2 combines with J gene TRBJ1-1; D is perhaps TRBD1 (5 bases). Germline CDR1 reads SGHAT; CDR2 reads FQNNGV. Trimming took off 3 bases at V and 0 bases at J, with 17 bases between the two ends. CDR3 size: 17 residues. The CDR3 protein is CASSFVGQPLMNTEAFF. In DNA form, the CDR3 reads TGTGCCAGCAGCTTTGTCGGACAACCACTCATGAACACTGAAGCTTTCTTT.

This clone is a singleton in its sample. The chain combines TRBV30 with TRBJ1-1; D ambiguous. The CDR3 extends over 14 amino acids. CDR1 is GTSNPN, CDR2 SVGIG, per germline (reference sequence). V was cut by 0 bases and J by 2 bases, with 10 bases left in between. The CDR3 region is CAWSVPGSNTEAFF. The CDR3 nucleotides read TGTGCCTGGAGTGTACCGGGGAGTAACACTGAAGCTTTCTTT.

The CDR3 protein is CASSLVGAAYNEQFF. CDR3 nucleotide sequence: TGTGCCAGCAGCTTAGTCGGGGCCGCATACAATGAGCAGTTCTTC. The chain recombines TRBV7-9 with TRBJ2-1, with D possibly called TRBD1 or TRBD2 (5 bases each). Trimming left V 1 base short and J 4 bases short, with 11 bases between. This CDR3 contains 15 residues. Germline V lookup: CDR1 SEHNR, CDR2 FQNEAQ (reference sequence).

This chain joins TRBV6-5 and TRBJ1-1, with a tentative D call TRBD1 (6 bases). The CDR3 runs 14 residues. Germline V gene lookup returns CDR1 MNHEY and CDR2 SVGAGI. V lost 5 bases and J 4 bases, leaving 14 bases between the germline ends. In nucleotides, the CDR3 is TGTGCCAGCAGTCACAGGGCTGGCGTCACTGAAGCTTTCTTT. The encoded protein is CASSHRAGVTEAFF.

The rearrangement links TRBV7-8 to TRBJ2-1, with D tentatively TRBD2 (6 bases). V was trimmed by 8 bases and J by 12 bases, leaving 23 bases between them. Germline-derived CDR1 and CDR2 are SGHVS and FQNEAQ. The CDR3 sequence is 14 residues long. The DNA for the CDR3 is TGTGCCAGCCTTATGGGGGGTTCTACAAAAGGGCAGTTCTTC. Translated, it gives CASLMGGSTKGQFF.

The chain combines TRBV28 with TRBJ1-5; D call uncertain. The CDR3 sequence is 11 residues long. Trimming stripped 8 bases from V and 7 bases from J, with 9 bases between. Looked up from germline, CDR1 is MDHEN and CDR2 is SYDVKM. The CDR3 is CASDAGQPQHF. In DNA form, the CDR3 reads TGTGCCAGCGACGCGGGCCAGCCCCAGCATTTT.

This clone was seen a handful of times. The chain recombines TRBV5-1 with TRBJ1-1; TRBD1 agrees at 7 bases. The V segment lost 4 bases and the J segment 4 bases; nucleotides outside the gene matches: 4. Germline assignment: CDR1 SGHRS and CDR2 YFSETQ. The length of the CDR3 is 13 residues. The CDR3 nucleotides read TGCGCCAGCAGCAACGCAGGGGGCACTGAAGCTTTCTTT. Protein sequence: CASSNAGGTEAFF.

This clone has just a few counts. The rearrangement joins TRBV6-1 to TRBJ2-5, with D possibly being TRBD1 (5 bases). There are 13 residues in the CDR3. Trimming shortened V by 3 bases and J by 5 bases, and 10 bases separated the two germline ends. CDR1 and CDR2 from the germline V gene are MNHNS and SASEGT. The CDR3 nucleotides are TGTGCCAGCAGTGAGTCAGGGTGGGAGACCCAGTACTTC. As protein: CASSESGWETQYF.

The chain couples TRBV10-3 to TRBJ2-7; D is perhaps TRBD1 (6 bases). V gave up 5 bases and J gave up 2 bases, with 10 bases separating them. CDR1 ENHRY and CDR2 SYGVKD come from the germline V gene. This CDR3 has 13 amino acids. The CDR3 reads CAISSGQTYEQYF. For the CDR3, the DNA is TGTGCCATCAGTTCCGGACAGACCTACGAGCAGTACTTC.

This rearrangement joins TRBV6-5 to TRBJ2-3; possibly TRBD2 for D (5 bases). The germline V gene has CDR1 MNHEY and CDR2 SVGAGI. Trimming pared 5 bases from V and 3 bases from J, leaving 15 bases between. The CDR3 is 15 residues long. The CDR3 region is CASSPRARGTDTQYF. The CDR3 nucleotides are TGTGCCAGCAGTCCGCGGGCGAGAGGGACAGATACGCAGTATTTT.

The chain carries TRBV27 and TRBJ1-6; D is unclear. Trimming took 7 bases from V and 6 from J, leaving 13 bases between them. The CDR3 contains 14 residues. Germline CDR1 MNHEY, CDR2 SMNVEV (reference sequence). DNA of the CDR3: TGTGCCAGCAAATTGAGGGCCCCTAATTCACCCCTCCACTTT. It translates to CASKLRAPNSPLHF.

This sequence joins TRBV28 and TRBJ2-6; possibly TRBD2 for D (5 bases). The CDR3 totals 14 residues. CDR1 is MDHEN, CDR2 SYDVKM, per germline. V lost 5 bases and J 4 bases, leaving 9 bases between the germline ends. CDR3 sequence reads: CASSRRLGANVLTF. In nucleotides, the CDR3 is TGTGCCAGCAGTAGGAGGCTGGGGGCCAACGTCCTGACTTTC. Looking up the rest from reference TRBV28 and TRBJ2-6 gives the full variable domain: DVKVTQSSRYLVKRTGEKVFLECVQDMDHENMFWYRQDPGLGLRLIYFSYDVKMKEKGDIPEGYSVSREKKERFSLILESASTNQTSMYLCASSRRLGANVLTFGAGSRLTVL.

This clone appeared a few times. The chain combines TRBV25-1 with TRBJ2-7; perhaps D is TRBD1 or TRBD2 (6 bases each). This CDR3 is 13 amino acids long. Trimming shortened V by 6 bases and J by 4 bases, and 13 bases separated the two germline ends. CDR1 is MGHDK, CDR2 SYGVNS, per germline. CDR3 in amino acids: CASRDGGRYEQYF. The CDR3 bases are TGTGCCAGCAGAGACGGGGGCCGGTACGAGCAGTACTTC.

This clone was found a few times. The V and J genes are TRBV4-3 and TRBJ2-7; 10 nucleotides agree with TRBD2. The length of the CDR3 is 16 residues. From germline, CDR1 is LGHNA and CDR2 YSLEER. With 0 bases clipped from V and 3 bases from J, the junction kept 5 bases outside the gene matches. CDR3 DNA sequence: TGCGCCAGCAGCCAAGAGACGAGCGGGGGGGACTACGAGCAGTACTTC. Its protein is CASSQETSGGDYEQYF.

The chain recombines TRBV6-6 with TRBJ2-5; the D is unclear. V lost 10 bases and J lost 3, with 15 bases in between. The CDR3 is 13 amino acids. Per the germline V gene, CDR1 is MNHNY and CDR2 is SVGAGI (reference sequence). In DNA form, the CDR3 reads TGTGCCACCGCCAGAGTTGTCGAAGAGACCCAGTACTTC. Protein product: CATARVVEETQYF.

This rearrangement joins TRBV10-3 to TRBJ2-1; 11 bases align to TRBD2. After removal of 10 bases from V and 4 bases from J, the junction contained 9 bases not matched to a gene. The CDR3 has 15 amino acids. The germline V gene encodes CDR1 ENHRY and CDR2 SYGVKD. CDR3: CATRGSGGDYNEQFF. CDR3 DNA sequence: TGTGCCACCCGGGGTAGCGGGGGGGATTACAATGAGCAGTTCTTC.

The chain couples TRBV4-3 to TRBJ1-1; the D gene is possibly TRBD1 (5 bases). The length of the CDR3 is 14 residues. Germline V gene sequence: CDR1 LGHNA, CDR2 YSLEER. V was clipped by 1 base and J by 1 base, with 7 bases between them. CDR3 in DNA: TGCGCCAGCAGCCAAGGAGGGACGAACACTGAAGCTTTCTTT. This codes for CASSQGGTNTEAFF.

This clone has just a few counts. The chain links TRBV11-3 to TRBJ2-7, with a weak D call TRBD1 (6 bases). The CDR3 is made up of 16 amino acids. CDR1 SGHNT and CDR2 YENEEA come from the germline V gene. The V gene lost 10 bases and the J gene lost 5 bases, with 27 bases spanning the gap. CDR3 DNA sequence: TGTGCCAACAGGGCGTCTGGACGTGAGCATATACACGAGCAGTACTTC. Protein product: CANRASGREHIHEQYF.

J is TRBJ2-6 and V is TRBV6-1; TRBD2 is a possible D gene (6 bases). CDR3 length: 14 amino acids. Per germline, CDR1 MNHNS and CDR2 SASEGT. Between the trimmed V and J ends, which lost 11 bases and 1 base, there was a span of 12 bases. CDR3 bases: TGTGCCTCCGACGGGACTTCTGGGGCCAACGTCCTGACTTTC. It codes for CASDGTSGANVLTF.

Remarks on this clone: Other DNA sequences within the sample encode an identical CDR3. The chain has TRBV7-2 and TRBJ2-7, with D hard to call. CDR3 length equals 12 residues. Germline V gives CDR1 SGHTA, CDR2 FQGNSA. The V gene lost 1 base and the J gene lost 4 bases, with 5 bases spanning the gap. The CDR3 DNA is TGTGCCAGCAGCTTAGTGGGGTACGAGCAGTACTTC. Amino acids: CASSLVGYEQYF.